This T cell receptor (beta chain) comes out of a study of blood T cell repertoires in COVID-19. Study-level background: The United States, Italy and Spain supplied acute and convalescent COVID-19 samples. T cells, B-cell-depleted T cells, or PBMCs provided the cDNA or gDNA that served as material.

Under the authors' procedure: Quantification of nucleated cells was approximated via reference gene primer amplification. Clones were sequenced by immunoSEQ multiplex PCR, and TCRdb holds only the in-frame ones, with some missing. That table furnishes V, J and clone size, whereas the DNA furnished D and trimming. Of a few hundred thousand clones listed, around nine tenths are singletons. CDR1 MGHRA and CDR2 YSYEKL come from the germline V gene. The CDR3 is 18 residues long. V lost 0 bases and J lost 1, with 16 bases in between. The clonotype originates from a woman between 50 and 59 years old with active or convalescent COVID-19. Source material: peripheral blood. The gene calls are TRBV4-1 and TRBJ2-1, with a weak D call TRBD1 (6 bases). The CDR3 sequence is CASSQDGTQGMSYNEQFF. The CDR3 nucleotides are TGCGCCAGCAGCCAAGATGGCACACAGGGAATGTCCTACAATGAGCAGTTCTTC.